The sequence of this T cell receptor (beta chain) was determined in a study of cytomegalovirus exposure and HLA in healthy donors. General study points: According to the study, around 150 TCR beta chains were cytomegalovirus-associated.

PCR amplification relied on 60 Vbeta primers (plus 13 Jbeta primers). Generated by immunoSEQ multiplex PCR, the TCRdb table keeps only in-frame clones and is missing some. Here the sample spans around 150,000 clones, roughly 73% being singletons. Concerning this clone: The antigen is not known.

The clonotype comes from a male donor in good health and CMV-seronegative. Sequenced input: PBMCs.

CDR3 in amino acids: CASSLGQVNTEAFF. The DNA of the CDR3 is TGCGCCAGCAGCTTGGGGCAGGTCAACACTGAAGCTTTCTTT. The chain couples TRBV5-1 to TRBJ1-1; unclear D gene. V lost 0 bases and J 2 bases, leaving 8 bases between the germline ends. The CDR3 is 14 amino acids. CDR1 is SGHRS and CDR2 is YFSETQ in the germline V gene.